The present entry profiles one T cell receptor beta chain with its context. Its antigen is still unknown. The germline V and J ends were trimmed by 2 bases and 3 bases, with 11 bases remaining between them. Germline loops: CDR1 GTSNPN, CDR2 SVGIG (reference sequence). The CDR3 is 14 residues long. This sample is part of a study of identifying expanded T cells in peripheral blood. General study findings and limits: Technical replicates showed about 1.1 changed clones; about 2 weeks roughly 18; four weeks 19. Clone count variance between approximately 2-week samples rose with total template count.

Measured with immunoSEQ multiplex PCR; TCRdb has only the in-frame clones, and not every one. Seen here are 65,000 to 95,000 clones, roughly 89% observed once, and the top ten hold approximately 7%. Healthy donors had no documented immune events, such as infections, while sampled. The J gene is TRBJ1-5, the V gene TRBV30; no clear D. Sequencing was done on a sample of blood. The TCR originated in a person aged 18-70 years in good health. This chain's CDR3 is CAWSLTGNNQPQHF. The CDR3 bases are TGTGCCTGGAGTCTAACGGGGAACAATCAGCCCCAGCATTTT.